This T cell receptor (beta chain) is drawn from a study of control samples from healthy donors and cancer patients. Between the trimmed V and J ends, which lost 0 bases and 8 bases, there was a span of 19 bases. Germline V gene lookup returns CDR1 SQVTM and CDR2 ANQGSEA. The CDR3 spans 15 residues. Data came from immunoSEQ multiplex PCR; TCRdb stores just in-frame clones and leaves some out. The table shows some 130,000 clones, with roughly 92% occurring only once. The chain recombines TRBV29-1 with TRBJ1-2; the D is unclear. The source is a young man in good health. Sequenced material: blood. In DNA form, the CDR3 reads TGCAGCGTTGAAGATCTGTCAGGAAACATTGGGGGCTACACCTTC. Residues: CSVEDLSGNIGGYTF. The whole variable domain, filled in from reference TRBV29-1 and TRBJ1-2, reads SAVISQKPSRDICQRGTSLTIQCQVDSQVTMMFWYRQQPGQSLTLIATANQGSEATYESGFVIDKFPISRPNLTFSTLTVSNMSPEDSSIYLCSVEDLSGNIGGYTFGSGTRLTVV.